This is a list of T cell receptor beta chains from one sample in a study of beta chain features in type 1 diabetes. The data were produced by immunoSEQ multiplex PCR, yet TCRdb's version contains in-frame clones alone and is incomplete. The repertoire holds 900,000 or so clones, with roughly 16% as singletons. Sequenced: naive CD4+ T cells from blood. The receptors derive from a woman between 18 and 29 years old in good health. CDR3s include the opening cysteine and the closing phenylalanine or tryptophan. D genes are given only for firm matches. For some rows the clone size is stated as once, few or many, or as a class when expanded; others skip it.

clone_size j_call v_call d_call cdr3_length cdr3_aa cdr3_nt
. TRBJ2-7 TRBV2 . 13 CASGRGSSYEQYF TGTGCCAGCGGGAGAGGGAGCTCCTACGAGCAGTACTTC
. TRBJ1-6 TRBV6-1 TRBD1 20 CASSAFRDRGSTLAGSPLHF TGTGCCAGCAGTGCTTTCAGGGACAGGGGAAGCACGCTAGCGGGTTCACCCCTCCACTTT
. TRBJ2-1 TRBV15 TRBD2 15 CATSRRTSGRNEQFF TGTGCCACCAGCAGAAGGACTAGCGGGAGGAATGAGCAGTTCTTC
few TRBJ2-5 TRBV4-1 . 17 CASSQEPGRMAQETQYF TGCGCCAGCAGCCAGGAACCGGGACGGATGGCCCAAGAGACCCAGTACTTC
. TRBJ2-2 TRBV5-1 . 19 CASSSNSETSYPVTGELFF TGCGCCAGCAGCTCTAACTCCGAGACTAGTTATCCTGTCACCGGGGAGCTGTTTTTT
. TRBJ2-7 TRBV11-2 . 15 CASSQQRHSSYEQYF TGTGCCAGCAGCCAACAGAGACACAGCTCCTACGAGCAGTACTTC
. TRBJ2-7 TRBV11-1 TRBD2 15 CASSLGLAGSYEQYF TGTGCCAGCAGCTTGGGACTAGCGGGATCCTACGAGCAGTACTTC
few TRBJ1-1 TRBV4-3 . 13 CASSQDRNTEAFF TGCGCCAGCAGCCAAGACCGGAACACTGAAGCTTTCTTT
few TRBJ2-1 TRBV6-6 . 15 CASSSIGLMYNEQFF TGTGCCAGCAGTTCGATCGGACTTATGTACAATGAGCAGTTCTTC
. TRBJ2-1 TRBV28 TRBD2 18 CASSLASSSGILLNEQFF TGTGCCAGCAGTTTAGCATCGTCTAGCGGGATTTTATTGAATGAGCAGTTCTTC
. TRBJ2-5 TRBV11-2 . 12 CASRDDRETQYF TGTGCCAGCAGGGATGACCGGGAGACCCAGTACTTC
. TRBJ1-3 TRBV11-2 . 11 CASSQGNTIYF TGTGCCAGCAGCCAAGGGAACACCATATATTTT
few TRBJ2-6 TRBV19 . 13 CATRLGGANVLTF TGTGCCACCCGTCTGGGTGGGGCCAACGTCCTGACTTTC
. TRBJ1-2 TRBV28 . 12 CASSLSQYGYTF TGTGCCAGCAGTTTATCACAGTATGGCTACACCTTC
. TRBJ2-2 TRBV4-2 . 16 CASSQEAGRGAGELFF TGTGCCAGCAGCCAAGAGGCGGGACGGGGCGCCGGGGAGCTGTTTTTT
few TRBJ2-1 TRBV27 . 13 CASWGEFRNEQFF TGTGCCAGCTGGGGGGAGTTCCGGAATGAGCAGTTCTTC
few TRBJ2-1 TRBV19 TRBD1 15 CASSARTGGSNEQFF TGTGCCAGTAGTGCCCGGACAGGGGGTTCCAATGAGCAGTTCTTC
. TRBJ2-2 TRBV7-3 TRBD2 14 CASSTSGITGELFF TGTGCCAGCAGCACTAGCGGGATAACCGGGGAGCTGTTTTTT
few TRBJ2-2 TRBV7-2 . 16 CASSPRDYLNTGELFF TGTGCCAGCAGCCCCCGGGATTATCTGAACACCGGGGAGCTGTTTTTT
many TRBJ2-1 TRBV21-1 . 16 CASTLGDGQLHNEQFF TGTGCCAGCACCCTAGGAGATGGACAGCTTCACAATGAGCAGTTCTTC
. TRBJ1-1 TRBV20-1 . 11 CSARVNTEAFF TGCAGTGCTAGAGTAAACACTGAAGCTTTCTTT
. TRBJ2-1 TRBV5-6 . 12 CASSFSARTQFF TGTGCCAGCAGCTTTTCGGCCCGAACTCAGTTCTTC
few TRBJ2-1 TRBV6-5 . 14 CASSRGEVYNEQFF TGTGCCAGCAGTCGTGGGGAGGTGTACAATGAGCAGTTCTTC
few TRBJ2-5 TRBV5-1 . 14 CASSGRGHEETQYF TGCGCCAGCAGCGGACGGGGACACGAAGAGACCCAGTACTTC
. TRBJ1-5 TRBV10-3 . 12 CAIQDGNQPQHF TGTGCCATCCAGGACGGGAATCAGCCCCAGCATTTT
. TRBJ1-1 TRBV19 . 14 CASSMGRAYTEAFF TGTGCCAGTAGTATGGGCAGGGCGTATACTGAAGCTTTCTTT
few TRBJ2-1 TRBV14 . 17 CASSSSGSSRSYNEQFF TGTGCCAGCAGCTCTTCCGGGAGCAGCCGCTCCTACAATGAGCAGTTCTTC
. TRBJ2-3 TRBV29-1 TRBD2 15 CSVDPAGGRTDTQYF TGCAGCGTTGACCCAGCGGGAGGCCGCACAGATACGCAGTATTTT
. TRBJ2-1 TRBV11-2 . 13 CASSSTGLGEQFF TGTGCCAGCAGCTCTACAGGGTTAGGTGAGCAGTTCTTC
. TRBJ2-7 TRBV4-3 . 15 CASSQDLVSRYEQYF TGCGCCAGCAGCCAAGATCTTGTTAGCCGGTACGAGCAGTACTTC
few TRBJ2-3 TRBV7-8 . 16 CASSPRDRPRGDTQYF TGTGCCAGCAGCCCCAGAGACAGACCGCGGGGAGATACGCAGTATTTT
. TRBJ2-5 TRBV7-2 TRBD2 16 CASSPRTSGRRETQYF TGTGCCAGCAGCCCCCGGACTAGCGGGAGACGGGAGACCCAGTACTTC
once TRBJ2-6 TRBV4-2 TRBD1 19 CASSQEGPGGVSGANVLTF TGTGCCAGCAGCCAAGAAGGTCCAGGGGGCGTCTCTGGGGCCAACGTCCTGACTTTC
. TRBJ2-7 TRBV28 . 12 CARSPAIYEQYF TGTGCCAGATCTCCGGCAATATACGAGCAGTACTTC
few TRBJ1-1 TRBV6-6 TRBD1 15 CASRQEGAWNTEAFF TGTGCCAGCAGACAAGAGGGGGCTTGGAACACTGAAGCTTTCTTT
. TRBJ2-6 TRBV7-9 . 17 CASSDRTKNSGANVLTF TGTGCCAGCAGCGATCGGACTAAAAACTCTGGGGCCAACGTCCTGACTTTC
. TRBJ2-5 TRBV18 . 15 CASSRQTGSQETQYF TGTGCCAGCTCACGCCAAACGGGCAGCCAAGAGACCCAGTACTTC
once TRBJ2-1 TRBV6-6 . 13 CASRPQPSHEQFF TGTGCCAGCAGGCCCCAGCCGAGCCATGAGCAGTTCTTC
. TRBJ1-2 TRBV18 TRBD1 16 CASSRNPRTGDYGYTF TGTGCCAGCTCACGCAACCCGAGGACAGGGGATTATGGCTACACCTTC
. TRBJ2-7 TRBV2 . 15 CASSPGSDHYYEQYF TGTGCCAGCAGTCCCGGGTCAGACCACTACTACGAGCAGTACTTC
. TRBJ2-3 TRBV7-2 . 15 CASSPRAYSTDTQYF TGTGCCAGCAGCCCGAGGGCTTACAGCACAGATACGCAGTATTTT
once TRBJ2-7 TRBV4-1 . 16 CASSQGSLASAYEQYF TGCGCCAGCAGCCAAGGGTCCTTGGCTAGCGCCTACGAGCAGTACTTC
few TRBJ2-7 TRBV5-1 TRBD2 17 CASSFASITSGSDEQYF TGCGCCAGCAGCTTCGCCTCTATCACTAGCGGGAGCGACGAGCAGTACTTC
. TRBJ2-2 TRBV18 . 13 CASSPLITGELFF TGTGCCAGCTCACCACTTATCACCGGGGAGCTGTTTTTT
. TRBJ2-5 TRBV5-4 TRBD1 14 CASSRQGAWETQYF TGTGCCAGCAGTAGGCAGGGGGCTTGGGAGACCCAGTACTTC
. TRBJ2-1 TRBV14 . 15 CASSLGPGLKDEQFF TGTGCCAGCAGCCTAGGACCGGGACTGAAGGATGAGCAGTTCTTC
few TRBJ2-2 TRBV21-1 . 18 CASSNMAIAGHNTGELFF TGTGCCAGCAGTAACATGGCCATAGCGGGACATAACACCGGGGAGCTGTTTTTT
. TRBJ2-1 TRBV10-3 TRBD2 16 CASSLLAGPFYNEQFF TGTGCCAGCAGTTTACTAGCGGGACCATTCTACAATGAGCAGTTCTTC
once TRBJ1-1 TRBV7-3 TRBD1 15 CASSLIGTGYAEAFF TGTGCCAGCAGCTTAATTGGGACAGGTTACGCTGAAGCTTTCTTT
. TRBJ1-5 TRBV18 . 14 CASSPSTGDQPQHF TGTGCCAGCTCACCCAGCACGGGGGATCAGCCCCAGCATTTT
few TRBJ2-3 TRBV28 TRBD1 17 CASRLTGNGPYTNTQYF TGTGCCAGCAGGTTGACAGGGAACGGTCCATACACAAATACGCAGTATTTT
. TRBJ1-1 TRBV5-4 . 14 CASSFGTRVGEAFF TGTGCCAGCAGCTTCGGAACCCGTGTGGGTGAAGCTTTCTTT
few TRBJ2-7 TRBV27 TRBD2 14 CASSRGGSSYEQYF TGTGCCAGCAGTCGGGGCGGGAGCTCCTACGAGCAGTACTTC